This T cell receptor (beta chain) was captured by sequencing in a study of blood T cell repertoires in COVID-19. On the study more broadly: There were acute and convalescent COVID-19 samples, and they came from the United States, Italy and Spain. The analysed material was cDNA or gDNA that came from T cells, B-cell-depleted T cells, or PBMCs.

Per the original data handling: Using reference gene primer amplification, nucleated cell counts were estimated. TCRdb keeps only in-frame clones here, not all; method: immunoSEQ multiplex PCR. V, J and clone size are those of that table, while D and trimming were read from the DNA. The top ten hold more than 4% of the sample, which has 40,000 to 55,000 clones, roughly 84% seen once. The germline V gene has CDR1 SGHTS and CDR2 YDEGEE. The CDR3 contains 14 residues. V lost 1 base and J 1 base, leaving 8 bases between the germline ends. The TCR originated in a woman in her seventies with acute or convalescent COVID-19. The chain recombines TRBV5-8 with TRBJ1-1; no definite D call. The specimen sequenced was peripheral blood. CDR3 bases: TGTGCCAGCAGCTTGAGAGGTTGGAACACTGAAGCTTTCTTT. Translated: CASSLRGWNTEAFF.